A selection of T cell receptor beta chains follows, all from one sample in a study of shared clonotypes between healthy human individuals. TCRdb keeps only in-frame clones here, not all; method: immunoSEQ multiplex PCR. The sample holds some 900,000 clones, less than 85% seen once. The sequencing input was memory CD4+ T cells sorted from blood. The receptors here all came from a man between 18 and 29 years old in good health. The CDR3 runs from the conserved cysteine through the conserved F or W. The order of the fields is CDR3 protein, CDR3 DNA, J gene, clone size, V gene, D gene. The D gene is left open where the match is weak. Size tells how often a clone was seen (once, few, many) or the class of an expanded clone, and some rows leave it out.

CASSTATGHEKLFF TGTGCCAGCTCGACGGCGACAGGGCATGAAAAACTGTTTTTT TRBJ1-4 - TRBV18 TRBD1
CASSPQTSSGGEQYF TGTGCCAGCTCACCCCAGACTAGCAGCGGAGGGGAGCAGTACTTC TRBJ2-7 - TRBV18 TRBD2
CASNLGTGGIGTDTQYF TGTGCCAGCAATCTCGGGACAGGGGGCATCGGGACAGATACGCAGTATTTT TRBJ2-3 - TRBV2 TRBD1
CASAGLSSPLHF TGTGCCAGCGCCGGACTGAGTTCACCCCTCCACTTT TRBJ1-6 - TRBV2 -
CASSQFRGGNSPLHF TGTGCCAGCAGCCAATTCCGGGGGGGCAATTCACCCCTCCACTTT TRBJ1-6 - TRBV14 -
CASSLRRSDTQYF TGTGCCAGCAGCTTAAGGAGGAGCGATACGCAGTATTTT TRBJ2-3 - TRBV7-2 -
CASSLDARQGWNYGYTF TGTGCCAGCAGCTTAGATGCCCGACAGGGGTGGAACTATGGCTACACCTTC TRBJ1-2 - TRBV11-2 TRBD1
CASSQFYSNQPQHF TGTGCCAGCTCACAGTTCTATAGCAATCAGCCCCAGCATTTT TRBJ1-5 - TRBV2 -
CASRYRDYGYTF TGTGCCAGCAGGTACAGGGACTATGGCTACACCTTC TRBJ1-2 - TRBV11-2 -
CAISERGQSSGANVLTF TGTGCCATCAGTGAGCGGGGACAGAGCTCTGGGGCCAACGTCCTGACTTTC TRBJ2-6 - TRBV10-3 TRBD1
CASSARQGRQETQYF TGTGCCAGCAGCGCCAGACAGGGGCGCCAAGAGACCCAGTACTTC TRBJ2-5 many TRBV9 TRBD1
CASSSEGIMNTEAFF TGTGCCAGCAGTAGCGAGGGGATCATGAACACTGAAGCTTTCTTT TRBJ1-1 - TRBV4-2 -
CASSLRRGLAGEYRQFF TGTGCCAGCAGCTTAAGACGGGGACTAGCGGGAGAATACCGGCAGTTCTTC TRBJ2-1 once TRBV7-9 TRBD2
CASSAFGYEQYF TGTGCCAGCAGTGCCTTTGGCTACGAGCAGTACTTC TRBJ2-7 - TRBV6-1 -
CASRDPRTSLETQYF TGCGCCAGCAGGGACCCTAGGACTAGTCTTGAGACCCAGTACTTC TRBJ2-5 - TRBV5-1 TRBD2
CASSLEGRQETQYF TGCGCCAGCAGCCTCGAAGGACGTCAAGAGACCCAGTACTTC TRBJ2-5 few TRBV5-1 -
CASSGRTSSLSGELFF TGTGCCAGCAGCGGCCGGACTAGCAGTTTATCCGGGGAGCTGTTTTTT TRBJ2-2 - TRBV7-2 TRBD2
CASSPDSSTDTQYF TGTGCCAGCAGCCCAGACTCGAGCACAGATACGCAGTATTTT TRBJ2-3 - TRBV13 -
CASSPRQGPATNEKLFF TGTGCCAGCTCACCCCGACAGGGGCCTGCAACTAATGAAAAACTGTTTTTT TRBJ1-4 - TRBV18 TRBD1
CASSEAGRNQPQHF TGTGCCAGCAGTGAAGCCGGGCGGAATCAGCCCCAGCATTTT TRBJ1-5 - TRBV6-1 -
CAHQLNPYNSPLHF TGTGCCCACCAGTTGAATCCCTATAATTCACCCCTCCACTTT TRBJ1-6 - TRBV30 -
CAISGRGKGNTIYF TGTGCCATCAGTGGACGGGGTAAGGGAAACACCATATATTTT TRBJ1-3 few TRBV10-3 -
CASSLGKAGLIGGEQYF TGTGCCAGCAGCTTAGGAAAGGCGGGCCTTATCGGAGGCGAGCAGTACTTC TRBJ2-7 - TRBV7-2 -
CAIRTGVNTEAFF TGTGCCATCAGAACAGGGGTGAACACTGAAGCTTTCTTT TRBJ1-1 few TRBV10-3 TRBD1
CASSPGEGEKLFF TGTGCCAGCTCACCGGGGGAGGGTGAAAAACTGTTTTTT TRBJ1-4 - TRBV18 -
CAISEALTGAGEQYF TGTGCCATCAGTGAGGCCCTCACAGGGGCGGGAGAGCAGTACTTC TRBJ2-7 - TRBV10-3 -
CASSARGGANTGELFF TGTGCCAGCAGCGCCCGCGGAGGAGCGAACACCGGGGAGCTGTTTTTT TRBJ2-2 - TRBV9 -
CASSLSGPISSGYTF TGTGCCAGCAGCTTGTCGGGACCGATCTCATCGGGCTACACCTTC TRBJ1-2 - TRBV5-6 -
CASRGTGAGEKLFF TGTGCCAGCAGGGGGACAGGGGCGGGGGAAAAACTGTTTTTT TRBJ1-4 - TRBV28 TRBD1
CASSLHFNQPQHF TGTGCCAGCTCACTCCACTTTAATCAGCCCCAGCATTTT TRBJ1-5 - TRBV18 -
CSVEEAQNTEAFF TGCAGCGTTGAAGAGGCACAGAACACTGAAGCTTTCTTT TRBJ1-1 - TRBV29-1 -
CASSVQLAGITDTQYF TGTGCCAGCAGTGTACAACTAGCGGGGATCACAGATACGCAGTATTTT TRBJ2-3 - TRBV6-1 TRBD2
CASSGQGNYGYTF TGTGCCAGCAGCGGACAGGGCAACTATGGCTACACCTTC TRBJ1-2 - TRBV27 TRBD1
CASSFGSSYEQYF TGTGCCAGCAGCTTCGGCAGCTCCTACGAGCAGTACTTC TRBJ2-7 - TRBV7-9 -
CASSRRGSGSSTDTQYF TGTGCCAGCAGTCGTCGGGGCAGCGGCTCTAGCACAGATACGCAGTATTTT TRBJ2-3 - TRBV27 -
CASSLTGTGANVLTF TGTGCCAGCAGCTTAACAGGGACTGGGGCCAACGTCCTGACTTTC TRBJ2-6 many TRBV11-3 -
CAISPPSSGGNTIYF TGTGCCATCAGTCCCCCTTCGTCAGGTGGAAACACCATATATTTT TRBJ1-3 - TRBV10-3 -
CSAPGGEKLFF TGCAGCGCTCCAGGCGGTGAAAAACTGTTTTTT TRBJ1-4 - TRBV29-1 -
CASSLGSINYGYTF TGTGCCAGCAGCTTAGGCAGTATCAACTATGGCTACACCTTC TRBJ1-2 - TRBV11-2 -
CASSQPVHGYTF TGCGCCAGCAGTCAACCGGTGCATGGCTACACCTTC TRBJ1-2 - TRBV23-1 -
CASSLGQGAGYGYTF TGCGCCAGCAGCTTGGGACAGGGGGCAGGCTATGGCTACACCTTC TRBJ1-2 - TRBV5-1 TRBD1
CASGILVSEQYF TGCGCCAGCGGCATACTAGTTTCCGAGCAGTACTTC TRBJ2-7 few TRBV10-2 -
CASSLDGGPSQPQHF TGCGCCAGCAGCTTGGATGGGGGCCCGAGTCAGCCCCAGCATTTT TRBJ1-5 few TRBV5-1 -
CSAQTPGLAFF TGCAGTGCCCAGACTCCCGGCCTAGCTTTCTTT TRBJ1-1 - TRBV20-1 -
CSARESYEQFF TGCAGTGCTAGAGAAAGTTATGAGCAGTTCTTC TRBJ2-1 - TRBV20-1 -
CASSPSTSGGYNEQFF TGCGCCAGCAGCCCCTCGACTAGCGGGGGATACAATGAGCAGTTCTTC TRBJ2-1 - TRBV4-1 TRBD2
CASSSRSGDSYEQYF TGTGCCAGCAGCTCCCGCAGTGGGGACAGCTACGAGCAGTACTTC TRBJ2-7 - TRBV11-3 TRBD1